These T cell receptor beta chains were read from a single sample in a study of T-cell reconstitution after alpha-beta-depleted transplantation in children. One entry per CDR3 protein, called by TCRdb with MiXCR from the PCR reads. The sample yields some 840,000 distinct CDR3 sequences, about 16% seen once. The source material was PBMCs, mostly from graft donor cells, sampled 360 days after TCRalphabeta/CD19-depleted stem cell transplant. The receptors here all came from a male patient aged 10 to 17 who had a stem cell transplant for acute lymphoblastic leukemia, so the T cells may come from the graft donor. The CDR3 runs from the conserved cysteine through the conserved F or W. Fields, in order: V gene, D gene, clone size, J gene, CDR3 protein, CDR3 DNA. D genes are given only for firm matches. Clone size is not always given. Where it is, it says once, few, many or a class for expanded clones.

v_call: TRBV4-2; d_call: NA; clone_size: many; j_call: TRBJ2-1; cdr3_aa: CASSRSTRDKSTNEQFF; cdr3_nt: TGTGCCAGCAGCCGATCGACCCGGGACAAATCGACTAATGAGCAGTTCTTC
v_call: TRBV6-1; d_call: NA; clone_size: NA; j_call: TRBJ2-7; cdr3_aa: CASSAQPLSYEQYF; cdr3_nt: TGTGCCAGCAGTGCGCAACCTCTCAGCTACGAGCAGTACTTC
v_call: TRBV5-5; d_call: NA; clone_size: few; j_call: TRBJ2-7; cdr3_aa: CASSFSGSEQYF; cdr3_nt: TGTGCCAGCAGCTTTTCAGGGTCCGAGCAGTACTTC
v_call: TRBV12-3/TRBV12-4; d_call: TRBD1; clone_size: NA; j_call: TRBJ1-4; cdr3_aa: CASGKDRGEKLFF; cdr3_nt: TGTGCCAGCGGAAAGGACAGGGGAGAAAAACTGTTTTTT
v_call: TRBV7-9; d_call: NA; clone_size: many; j_call: TRBJ2-7; cdr3_aa: CASSLISSFEQYF; cdr3_nt: TGTGCCAGCAGCTTAATTTCTAGCTTCGAGCAGTACTTC
v_call: TRBV12-3/TRBV12-4; d_call: NA; clone_size: few; j_call: TRBJ2-1; cdr3_aa: CASSSLGVRNEQFF; cdr3_nt: TGTGCCAGCAGTAGCTTGGGGGTAAGGAATGAGCAGTTCTTC
v_call: TRBV15; d_call: NA; clone_size: few; j_call: TRBJ1-3; cdr3_aa: CATSRDWLSSGNTIYF; cdr3_nt: TGTGCCACCAGCAGAGATTGGTTGAGCTCTGGAAACACCATATATTTT
v_call: TRBV11-2; d_call: TRBD2; clone_size: NA; j_call: TRBJ2-1; cdr3_aa: CASSLVFRGRAHNEQFF; cdr3_nt: TGTGCCAGCAGCTTAGTCTTCCGCGGGAGGGCCCACAATGAGCAGTTCTTC
v_call: TRBV7-2; d_call: TRBD2; clone_size: few; j_call: TRBJ2-1; cdr3_aa: CASSLGVLAGDYNEQFF; cdr3_nt: TGTGCCAGCAGCTTAGGGGTTCTAGCGGGAGACTACAATGAGCAGTTCTTC
v_call: TRBV6-5; d_call: TRBD2; clone_size: NA; j_call: TRBJ2-7; cdr3_aa: CASSYASGSYEQYF; cdr3_nt: TGTGCCAGCAGTTACGCTAGCGGGAGCTACGAGCAGTACTTC
v_call: TRBV10-3; d_call: NA; clone_size: few; j_call: TRBJ2-2; cdr3_aa: CAIRKRGGDTGELFF; cdr3_nt: TGTGCCATCAGAAAACGCGGCGGGGACACCGGGGAGCTGTTTTTT
v_call: TRBV5-1; d_call: TRBD2; clone_size: NA; j_call: TRBJ2-1; cdr3_aa: CASSLATRTSGPSEAYNEQFF; cdr3_nt: TGCGCCAGCAGCTTGGCAACTAGGACTAGCGGGCCGTCCGAGGCCTACAATGAGCAGTTCTTC
v_call: TRBV13; d_call: NA; clone_size: NA; j_call: TRBJ1-2; cdr3_aa: CASSLVGSNYGYTF; cdr3_nt: TGTGCCAGCAGCTTAGTCGGCAGTAACTATGGCTACACCTTC
v_call: TRBV7-8; d_call: TRBD2; clone_size: NA; j_call: TRBJ2-7; cdr3_aa: CASSNPSGASSYEQYF; cdr3_nt: TGTGCCAGCAGCAACCCTAGCGGGGCGAGCTCCTACGAGCAGTACTTC
v_call: TRBV5-1; d_call: TRBD1; clone_size: NA; j_call: TRBJ2-7; cdr3_aa: CASSPTPPGTGSYEQYF; cdr3_nt: TGCGCCAGCAGCCCGACCCCCCCGGGGACAGGGTCTTACGAGCAGTACTTC
v_call: TRBV4-1; d_call: TRBD1; clone_size: NA; j_call: TRBJ2-7; cdr3_aa: CASSQDLGRTGAPYEQYF; cdr3_nt: TGCGCCAGCAGCCAAGATTTGGGAAGGACAGGGGCCCCCTACGAGCAGTACTTC
v_call: TRBV5-1; d_call: TRBD1; clone_size: many; j_call: TRBJ2-7; cdr3_aa: CASSSTGAEQYF; cdr3_nt: TGCGCCAGCAGCTCTACAGGGGCCGAGCAGTACTTC
v_call: TRBV5-1; d_call: NA; clone_size: few; j_call: TRBJ2-1; cdr3_aa: CASSLLTRGANEQFF; cdr3_nt: TGCGCCAGCAGCTTACTGACCAGGGGAGCCAATGAGCAGTTCTTC
v_call: TRBV5-1; d_call: TRBD1; clone_size: NA; j_call: TRBJ1-2; cdr3_aa: CASSSGQGVRYTF; cdr3_nt: TGCGCCAGCAGCTCCGGACAGGGAGTTCGCTACACCTTC
v_call: TRBV6-2/TRBV6-3; d_call: TRBD2; clone_size: once; j_call: TRBJ2-3; cdr3_aa: CASSYSPAGEDTQYF; cdr3_nt: TGTGCCAGCAGTTACTCTCCAGCGGGAGAAGATACGCAGTATTTT
v_call: TRBV20-1; d_call: NA; clone_size: few; j_call: TRBJ2-1; cdr3_aa: CSARSGGSYNEQFF; cdr3_nt: TGCAGTGCTAGAAGTGGCGGCTCCTACAATGAGCAGTTCTTC
v_call: TRBV5-1; d_call: NA; clone_size: NA; j_call: TRBJ2-1; cdr3_aa: CASSLAGGEQFF; cdr3_nt: TGCGCCAGCAGCTTGGCCGGCGGGGAGCAGTTCTTC
v_call: TRBV4-1; d_call: TRBD2; clone_size: NA; j_call: TRBJ2-3; cdr3_aa: CASSQVGGRVTDTQYF; cdr3_nt: TGCGCCAGCAGCCAAGTGGGCGGGAGAGTAACAGATACGCAGTATTTT
v_call: TRBV6-6; d_call: TRBD2; clone_size: many; j_call: TRBJ2-7; cdr3_aa: CASSRTNLAGGFHEQYF; cdr3_nt: TGTGCCAGCAGCCGCACGAATCTAGCGGGAGGATTCCACGAGCAGTACTTC
v_call: TRBV20-1; d_call: NA; clone_size: many; j_call: TRBJ2-5; cdr3_aa: CSALLARLGETQYF; cdr3_nt: TGCAGTGCTTTACTAGCAAGGCTGGGTGAGACCCAGTACTTC
v_call: TRBV12-3/TRBV12-4; d_call: TRBD2; clone_size: NA; j_call: TRBJ2-1; cdr3_aa: CASSRGGSRNEQFF; cdr3_nt: TGTGCCAGCAGTCGGGGCGGGAGTAGGAATGAGCAGTTCTTC